These T cell receptor beta chains were read from a single sample in a study of vaccination effects on CD4 cells after COVID-19. Their antigens are not known. TCRdb's copy holds only in-frame clones and misses some; the assay was immunoSEQ multiplex PCR. The repertoire includes more than 11,000 clones, 72% of them detected once, and nearly 10% sits in the top ten. Specimen: CD4+ T cells from PBMCs cultured with SARS-CoV-2 spike peptides, collected after COVID-19 vaccination. These receptors all come from a human donor who received a COVID-19 vaccine. Both conserved end residues are part of each CDR3. The order of the fields is CDR3 protein, V gene, J gene.

CDR3aa: CASRQSGDTEAFF; v_gene: TRBV6-5; j_gene: TRBJ1-1
CDR3aa: CASSLKMDEKLFF; v_gene: TRBV5-1; j_gene: TRBJ1-4
CDR3aa: CASRPGTGTSGKWSGANVLTF; v_gene: TRBV27; j_gene: TRBJ2-6
CDR3aa: CASSPGTENTEAFF; v_gene: TRBV18; j_gene: TRBJ1-1
CDR3aa: CASSPGTGPQPQHF; v_gene: TRBV18; j_gene: TRBJ1-5
CDR3aa: CASSLVIGVPRETQYF; v_gene: TRBV7-9; j_gene: TRBJ2-5
CDR3aa: CAVLGGQGNSPLHF; v_gene: TRBV23-1; j_gene: TRBJ1-6
CDR3aa: CASSLVRGEQYF; v_gene: TRBV5-6; j_gene: TRBJ2-7
CDR3aa: CASSPRTGLNYGYTF; v_gene: TRBV7-2; j_gene: TRBJ1-2
CDR3aa: CASSRTGGTNEKLFF; v_gene: TRBV19; j_gene: TRBJ1-4
CDR3aa: CASSVGISTDTQYF; v_gene: TRBV9; j_gene: TRBJ2-3
CDR3aa: CASSVAVMGRGDTEAFF; v_gene: TRBV9; j_gene: TRBJ1-1
CDR3aa: CASSLTQGARTEAFF; v_gene: TRBV6-2/TRBV6-3; j_gene: TRBJ1-1
CDR3aa: CASSSPKGGTYDQETQYF; v_gene: TRBV7-9; j_gene: TRBJ2-5
CDR3aa: CAWSPARGNEQFF; v_gene: TRBV30; j_gene: TRBJ2-1
CDR3aa: CASSENRATNEKLFF; v_gene: TRBV6-1; j_gene: TRBJ1-4
CDR3aa: CATSDRTGYTGELFF; v_gene: TRBV24-1; j_gene: TRBJ2-2
CDR3aa: CASSPTGFQETQYF; v_gene: TRBV4-2; j_gene: TRBJ2-5
CDR3aa: CASSTWGGNYGYTF; v_gene: TRBV7-9; j_gene: TRBJ1-2
CDR3aa: CAWSVLAAFYNEQFF; v_gene: TRBV30; j_gene: TRBJ2-1
CDR3aa: CASSIGGRDYQPQHF; v_gene: TRBV19; j_gene: TRBJ1-5
CDR3aa: CASSQDLSGVSTDTQYF; v_gene: TRBV3-1/TRBV3-2; j_gene: TRBJ2-3
CDR3aa: CASSLGRETQYF; v_gene: TRBV11-1; j_gene: TRBJ2-5
CDR3aa: CASSQGAATAGNTIYF; v_gene: TRBV4-3; j_gene: TRBJ1-3
CDR3aa: CASSPDPGGAYYEQYF; v_gene: TRBV9; j_gene: TRBJ2-7